The entry that follows covers one T cell receptor beta chain sequence. Trimming took 6 bases from V and 4 from J, leaving 9 bases between them. The germline V gene encodes CDR1 MNHEY and CDR2 SVGAGI. This CDR3 has 13 amino acids. This specimen belongs to a study of OX40 agonist ivuxolimab in advanced cancers. TCRdb keeps only in-frame clones here, not all; method: immunoSEQ multiplex PCR. Of some 57,000 clones detected, approximately 85% appear once; the ten largest clones hold approximately 1.3%. This chain connects TRBV6-5 to TRBJ1-4; D not resolved. The sequence derives from an adult with an advanced solid tumor such as melanoma, head and neck, liver or kidney cancer. The sample was CD4+ or CD8+ T cells sorted from blood, taken in a trial of the OX40 agonist ivuxolimab. CDR3 nucleotides: TGTGCCAGCAGCGACACTTTTAATGAAAAACTGTTTTTT. It yields the protein CASSDTFNEKLFF.